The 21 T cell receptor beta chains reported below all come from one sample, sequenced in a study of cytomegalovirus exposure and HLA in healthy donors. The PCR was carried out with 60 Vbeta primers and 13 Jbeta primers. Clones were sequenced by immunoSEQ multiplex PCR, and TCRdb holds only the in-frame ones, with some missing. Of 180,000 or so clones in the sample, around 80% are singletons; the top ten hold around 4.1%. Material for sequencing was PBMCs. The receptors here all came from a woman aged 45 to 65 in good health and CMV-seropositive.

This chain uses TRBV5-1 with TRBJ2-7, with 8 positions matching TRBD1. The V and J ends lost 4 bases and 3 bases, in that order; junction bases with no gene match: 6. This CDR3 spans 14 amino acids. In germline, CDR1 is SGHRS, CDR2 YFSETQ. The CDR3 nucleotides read TGCGCCAGCAGCCCGGACAGGGCCAACTACGAGCAGTACTTC. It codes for CASSPDRANYEQYF.

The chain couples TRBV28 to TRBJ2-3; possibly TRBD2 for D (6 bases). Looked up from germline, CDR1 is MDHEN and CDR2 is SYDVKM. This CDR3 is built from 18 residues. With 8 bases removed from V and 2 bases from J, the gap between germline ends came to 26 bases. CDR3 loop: CASPKPDLRGTFTDTQYF. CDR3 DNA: TGTGCCAGCCCTAAGCCGGATTTGCGGGGAACTTTCACAGATACGCAGTATTTT.

CDR3 region: CSVESETGTVNEKLFF. The CDR3 nucleotides are TGCAGCGTTGAATCCGAAACTGGGACAGTAAATGAAAAACTGTTTTTT. The chain is built from TRBV29-1 and TRBJ1-4, with 7 bases matching TRBD1. V trimming: 2 bases; J trimming: 5 bases; junction bases outside the gene matches: 11. In germline, CDR1 is SQVTM, CDR2 ANQGSEA. CDR3 length equals 16 residues.

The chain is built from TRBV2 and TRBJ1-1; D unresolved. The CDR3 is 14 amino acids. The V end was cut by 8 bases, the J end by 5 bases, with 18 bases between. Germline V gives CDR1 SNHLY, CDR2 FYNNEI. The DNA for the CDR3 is TGTGCCAGCGTTACTAGGGTGGGAATAACTGAAGCTTTCTTT. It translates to CASVTRVGITEAFF. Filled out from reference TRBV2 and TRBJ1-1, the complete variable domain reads EPEVTQTPSHQVTQMGQEVILRCVPISNHLYFYWYRQILGQKVEFLVSFYNNEISEKSEIFDDQFSVERPDGSNFTLKIRSTKLEDSAMYFCASVTRVGITEAFFGQGTRLTVV.

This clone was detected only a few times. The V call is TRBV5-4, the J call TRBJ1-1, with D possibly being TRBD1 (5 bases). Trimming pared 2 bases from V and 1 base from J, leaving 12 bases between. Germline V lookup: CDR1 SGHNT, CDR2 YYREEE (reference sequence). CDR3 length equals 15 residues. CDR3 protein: CASSFRDSQNTEAFF. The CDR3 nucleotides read TGTGCCAGCAGCTTTCGAGACAGTCAGAACACTGAAGCTTTCTTT.

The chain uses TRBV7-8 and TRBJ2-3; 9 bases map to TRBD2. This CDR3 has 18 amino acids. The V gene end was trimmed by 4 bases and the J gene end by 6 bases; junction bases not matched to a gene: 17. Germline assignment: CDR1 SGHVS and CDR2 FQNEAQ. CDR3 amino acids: CASSSGMGLAQKADTQYF. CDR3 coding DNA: TGTGCCAGCAGCTCAGGCATGGGACTAGCACAAAAGGCGGATACGCAGTATTTT.

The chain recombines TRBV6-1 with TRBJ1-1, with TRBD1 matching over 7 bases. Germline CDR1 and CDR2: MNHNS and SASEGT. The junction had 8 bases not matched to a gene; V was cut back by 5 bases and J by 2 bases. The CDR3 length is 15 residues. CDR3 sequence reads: CASSTNRGDNTEAFF. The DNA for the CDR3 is TGTGCCAGCAGTACCAACAGGGGCGACAACACTGAAGCTTTCTTT.

The CDR3 DNA sequence: TGTGCCAGCAGTGAACCCCTCAACCTAGTAGCGGGGCCCACAGATACGCAGTATTTT. Residues: CASSEPLNLVAGPTDTQYF. This chain connects TRBV6-1 to TRBJ2-3; 8 bases are shared with TRBD2. V lost 2 bases to trimming and J lost 2 bases; unmatched junction nucleotides: 15. The CDR3 loop spans 19 amino acids. CDR1 is MNHNS and CDR2 is SASEGT in the germline V gene.

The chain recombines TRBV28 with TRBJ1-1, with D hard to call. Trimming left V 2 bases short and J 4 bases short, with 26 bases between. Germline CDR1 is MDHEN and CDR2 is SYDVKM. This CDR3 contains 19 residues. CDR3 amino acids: CASSLLRGSSKETVTEAFF. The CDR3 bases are TGTGCCAGCAGTTTACTCCGTGGGTCGAGCAAGGAAACAGTCACTGAAGCTTTCTTT.

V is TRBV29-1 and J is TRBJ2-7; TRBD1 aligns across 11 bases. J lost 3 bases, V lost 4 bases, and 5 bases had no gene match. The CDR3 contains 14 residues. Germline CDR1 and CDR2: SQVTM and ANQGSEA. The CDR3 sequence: CSVAVGTGGYEQYF. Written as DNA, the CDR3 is TGCAGCGTTGCCGTAGGGACAGGGGGCTACGAGCAGTACTTC.

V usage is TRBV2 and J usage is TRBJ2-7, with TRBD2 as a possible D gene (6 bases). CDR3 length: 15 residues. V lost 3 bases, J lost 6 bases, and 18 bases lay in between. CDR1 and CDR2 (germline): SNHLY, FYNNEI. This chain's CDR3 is CASSDLGLPTSEQYF. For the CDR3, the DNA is TGTGCCAGCAGTGACTTGGGACTCCCTACGAGCGAGCAGTACTTC. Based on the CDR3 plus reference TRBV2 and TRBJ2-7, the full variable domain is EPEVTQTPSHQVTQMGQEVILRCVPISNHLYFYWYRQILGQKVEFLVSFYNNEISEKSEIFDDQFSVERPDGSNFTLKIRSTKLEDSAMYFCASSDLGLPTSEQYFGPGTRLTVT.

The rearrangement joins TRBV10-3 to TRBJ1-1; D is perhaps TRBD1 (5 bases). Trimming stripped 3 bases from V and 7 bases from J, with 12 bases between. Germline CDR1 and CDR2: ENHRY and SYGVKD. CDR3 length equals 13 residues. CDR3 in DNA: TGTGCCATCAGTGATGGCAGGGTCGATGAAGCTTTCTTT. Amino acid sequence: CAISDGRVDEAFF.

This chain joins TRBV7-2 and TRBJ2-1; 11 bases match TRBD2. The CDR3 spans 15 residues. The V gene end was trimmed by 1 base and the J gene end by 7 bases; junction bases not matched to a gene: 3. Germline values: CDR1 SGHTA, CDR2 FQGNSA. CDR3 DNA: TGTGCCAGCAGCTTAGTAGCGGGGGGGCCAAATGAGCAGTTCTTC. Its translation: CASSLVAGGPNEQFF. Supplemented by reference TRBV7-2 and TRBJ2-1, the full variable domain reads GAGVSQSPSNKVTEKGKDVELRCDPISGHTALYWYRQSLGQGLEFLIYFQGNSAPDKSGLPSDRFSAERTGGSVSTLTIQRTQQEDSAVYLCASSLVAGGPNEQFFGPGTRLTVL.

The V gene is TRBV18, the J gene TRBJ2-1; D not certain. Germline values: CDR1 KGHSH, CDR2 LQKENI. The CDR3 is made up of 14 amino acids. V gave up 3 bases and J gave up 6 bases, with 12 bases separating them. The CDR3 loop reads CASSPKPFSNEQFF. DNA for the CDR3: TGTGCCAGCTCACCCAAACCTTTCAGCAATGAGCAGTTCTTC.

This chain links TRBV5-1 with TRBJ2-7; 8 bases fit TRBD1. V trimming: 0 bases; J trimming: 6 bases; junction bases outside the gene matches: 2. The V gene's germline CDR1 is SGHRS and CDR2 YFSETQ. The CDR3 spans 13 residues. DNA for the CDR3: TGCGCCAGCAGCTTGGGACAGGGGATCGAGCAGTACTTC. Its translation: CASSLGQGIEQYF. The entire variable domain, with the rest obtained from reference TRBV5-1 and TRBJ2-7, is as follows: KAGVTQTPRYLIKTRGQQVTLSCSPISGHRSVSWYQQTPGQGLQFLFEYFSETQRNKGNFPGRFSGRQFSNSRSEMNVSTLELGDSALYLCASSLGQGIEQYFGPGTRLTVT.

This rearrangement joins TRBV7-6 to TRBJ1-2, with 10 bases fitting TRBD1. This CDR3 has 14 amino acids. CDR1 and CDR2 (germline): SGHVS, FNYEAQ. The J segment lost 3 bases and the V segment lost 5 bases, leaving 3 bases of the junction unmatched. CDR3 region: CASSPGQGDYGYTF. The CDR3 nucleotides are TGTGCCAGCAGCCCCGGACAGGGGGACTATGGCTACACCTTC.

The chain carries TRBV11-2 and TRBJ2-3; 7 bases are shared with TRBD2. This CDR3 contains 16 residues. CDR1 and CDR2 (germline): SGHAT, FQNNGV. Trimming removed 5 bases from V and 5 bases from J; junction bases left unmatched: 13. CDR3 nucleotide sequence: TGTGCCAGCAGCCCCGGCTGGGGGGAGCGGGAAGATACGCAGTATTTT. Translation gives CASSPGWGEREDTQYF.

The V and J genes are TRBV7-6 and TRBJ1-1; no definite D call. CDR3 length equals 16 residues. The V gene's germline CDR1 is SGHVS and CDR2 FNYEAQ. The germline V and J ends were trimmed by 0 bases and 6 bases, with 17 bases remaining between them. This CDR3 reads CASSLASLGGLAEAFF. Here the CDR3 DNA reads TGTGCCAGCAGCTTAGCTTCACTCGGAGGCCTCGCTGAAGCTTTCTTT. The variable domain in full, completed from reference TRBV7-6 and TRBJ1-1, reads GAGVSQSPRYKVTKRGQDVALRCDPISGHVSLYWYRQALGQGPEFLTYFNYEAQQDKSGLPNDRFSAERPEGSISTLTIQRTEQRDSAMYRCASSLASLGGLAEAFFGQGTRLTVV.

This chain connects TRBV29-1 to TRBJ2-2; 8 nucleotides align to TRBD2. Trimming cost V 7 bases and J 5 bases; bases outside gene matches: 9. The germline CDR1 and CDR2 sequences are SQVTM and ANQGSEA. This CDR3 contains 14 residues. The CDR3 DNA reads TGCAGCGCCTATCCCGGGGGGGGAACCGGGGAGCTGTTTTTT. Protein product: CSAYPGGGTGELFF.

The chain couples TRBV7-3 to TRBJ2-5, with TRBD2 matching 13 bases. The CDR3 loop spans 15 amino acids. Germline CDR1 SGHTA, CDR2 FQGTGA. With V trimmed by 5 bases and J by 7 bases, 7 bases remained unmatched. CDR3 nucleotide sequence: TGTGCCAGCAGCCCTCGGACTAGCGGGAGTGGGACCCAGTACTTC. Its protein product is CASSPRTSGSGTQYF.

DNA of the CDR3: TGTGCCAGTAGTATGGGACAGGGCCCGGAGACCCAGTACTTC. It codes for CASSMGQGPETQYF. This rearrangement joins TRBV19 to TRBJ2-5, with 9 bases matching TRBD1. Germline V CDR1 and CDR2: LNHDA, SQIVND (reference sequence). The CDR3 is made up of 14 amino acids. The ends lost 3 bases at V and 5 bases at J; junction bases unmatched: 4.